The 9 T cell receptor beta chains presented below share a single source sample, sequenced in a study of T cells after yellow fever vaccination. Using its own MiXCR run on the 5' RACE reads, TCRdb lists one record per CDR3 protein. The sample shows about 150,000 distinct CDR3 sequences, under 7% of them seen only once. The starting material was CD4+ T cells sorted from PBMCs, obtained 10 days after the yellow fever booster vaccination. These receptors were collected from a man younger than 45 who received the YFV17D yellow fever vaccine.

Only a few counts were recorded for this clonotype. The rearrangement joins TRBV7-6 to TRBJ2-1, with TRBD1 as a possible D gene (5 bases). V lost 6 bases, J lost 5 bases, and 14 bases lay in between. Looked up from germline, CDR1 is SGHVS and CDR2 is FNYEAQ. The CDR3 is 14 amino acids. The CDR3 nucleotides are TGTGCCAGCAGAGCCCAGGGAAGGGACAATGAGCAGTTCTTC. Amino acid sequence: CASRAQGRDNEQFF.

This clonotype has a count of ten or more. The gene calls are TRBV20-1 and TRBJ1-1; D is possibly TRBD1 (6 bases). Looked up from germline, CDR1 is DFQATT and CDR2 is SNEGSKA (reference sequence). The length of the CDR3 is 13 residues. Trimming cost V 6 bases and J 6 bases, with 17 bases left between them. The CDR3 is CSARGTFNAEAFF. CDR3 coding DNA: TGCAGTGCCCGAGGGACATTTAATGCTGAAGCTTTCTTT.

This clonotype was seen repeatedly, ten times or more. V gene TRBV18 combines with J gene TRBJ1-4; tentatively, D is TRBD1 (6 bases). Germline CDR1 and CDR2: KGHSH and LQKENI. V was cut by 3 bases and J by 8 bases, with 10 bases left in between. CDR3 length: 13 residues. CDR3 sequence reads: CASSPWTDEKLFF. The CDR3 bases are TGTGCCAGCTCACCCTGGACAGACGAAAAACTGTTTTTT.

This clonotype has a handful of counts. The chain couples TRBV12-3 or TRBV12-4 to TRBJ1-1; D gene uncertain. The CDR3 contains 12 residues. Trimming pared 3 bases from V and 5 bases from J, leaving 7 bases between. CDR3 in amino acids: CASSFQTTEAFF. DNA for the CDR3: TGTGCCAGCAGTTTTCAAACGACTGAAGCTTTCTTT.

The sample holds many counts of this clonotype. The rearrangement uses TRBV10-3 and TRBJ2-1; 12 nucleotides line up with TRBD2. V was pared by 2 bases and J by 5 bases, with 4 bases of the junction left unmatched. Germline values: CDR1 ENHRY, CDR2 SYGVKD. This CDR3 spans 16 amino acids. CDR3 region: CAISEAGLAGNNEQFF. The CDR3, as DNA: TGTGCCATCAGTGAGGCGGGACTAGCGGGTAACAATGAGCAGTTCTTC.

In its sample, this clonotype was seen many times. The chain carries TRBV20-1 and TRBJ2-1, with 10 bases aligning to TRBD2. Germline V CDR1 and CDR2: DFQATT, SNEGSKA (reference sequence). V dropped 6 bases and J dropped 2; count of bases not matched to a gene: 7. This CDR3 is built from 15 residues. The CDR3 reads CSAPDLAGAYNEQFF. In DNA, the CDR3 is TGCAGTGCCCCCGATCTAGCGGGAGCCTACAATGAGCAGTTCTTC.

This clonotype occurred many times. This chain's CDR3 is CASSQLQGVKNIQYF. CDR3 DNA: TGCGCCAGCAGCCAGCTACAGGGGGTCAAAAACATTCAGTACTTC. The chain links TRBV4-3 to TRBJ2-4; 8 positions agree with TRBD1. V was clipped by 3 bases and J by 3 bases; unmatched bases: 4. CDR3 length: 15 amino acids. CDR1 is LGHNA, CDR2 YSLEER, per germline.

This clonotype was observed at least ten times. This chain links TRBV12-3 or TRBV12-4 with TRBJ1-4, with D maybe TRBD1 (5 bases). CDR3 length: 15 residues. The ends were cut back, 4 bases at V and 7 bases at J, with 16 bases in the middle. The CDR3 coding sequence is TGTGCCAGCAGTTCCCAGGACACCCGGGGTGAAAAACTGTTTTTT. Its translation: CASSSQDTRGEKLFF.

At least ten counts were recorded for this clonotype. The chain links TRBV12-3 or TRBV12-4 to TRBJ2-2; 12 bases map to TRBD2. V trimming: 3 bases; J trimming: 5 bases; junction bases outside the gene matches: 4. The CDR3 has 16 residues. CDR3 loop: CASSFPTSGRTGELFF. CDR3 bases: TGTGCCAGCAGTTTCCCGACTAGCGGGAGAACCGGGGAGCTGTTTTTT.